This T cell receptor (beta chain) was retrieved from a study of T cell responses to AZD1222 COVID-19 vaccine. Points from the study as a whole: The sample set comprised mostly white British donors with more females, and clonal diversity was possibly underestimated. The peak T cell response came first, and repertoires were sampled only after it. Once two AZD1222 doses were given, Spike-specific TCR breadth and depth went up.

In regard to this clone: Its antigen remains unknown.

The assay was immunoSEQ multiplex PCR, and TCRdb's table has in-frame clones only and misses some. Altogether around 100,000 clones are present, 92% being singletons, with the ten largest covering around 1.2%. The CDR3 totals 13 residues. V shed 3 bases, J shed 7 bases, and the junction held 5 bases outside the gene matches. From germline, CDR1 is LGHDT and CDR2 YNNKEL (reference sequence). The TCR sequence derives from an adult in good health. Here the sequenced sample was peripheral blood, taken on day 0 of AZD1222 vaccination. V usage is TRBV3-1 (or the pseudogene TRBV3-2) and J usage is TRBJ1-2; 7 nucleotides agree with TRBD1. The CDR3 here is CASSQTGLGGYTF. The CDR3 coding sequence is TGTGCCAGCAGCCAGACAGGGTTAGGTGGCTACACCTTC.